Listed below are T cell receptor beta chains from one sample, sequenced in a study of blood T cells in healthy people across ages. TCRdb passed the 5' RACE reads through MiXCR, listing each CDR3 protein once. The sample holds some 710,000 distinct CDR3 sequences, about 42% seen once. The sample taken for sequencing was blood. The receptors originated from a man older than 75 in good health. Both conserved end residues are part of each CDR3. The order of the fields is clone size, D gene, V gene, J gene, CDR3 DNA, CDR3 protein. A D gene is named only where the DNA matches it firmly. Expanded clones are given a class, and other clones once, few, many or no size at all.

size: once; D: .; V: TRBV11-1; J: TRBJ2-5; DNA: TGTGCCAGCAGCAAACCACCTAGCCTGGAGACCCAGTACTTC; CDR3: CASSKPPSLETQYF
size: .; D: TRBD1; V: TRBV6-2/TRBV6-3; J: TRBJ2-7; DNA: TGTGCCAGCAGCTCCCCCGTGGGACAGGGTCAATACAAGCAGTACTTC; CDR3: CASSSPVGQGQYKQYF
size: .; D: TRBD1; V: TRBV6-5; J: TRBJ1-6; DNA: TGTGCCAGCAGTTCGGGACAGCATAATTCACCCCTCCACTTT; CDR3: CASSSGQHNSPLHF
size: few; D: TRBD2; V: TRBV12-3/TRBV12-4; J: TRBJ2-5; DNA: TGTGCCAGCAGCCCCGGACTAGCGGGAGTCCCAACTGTGGGGGAGCAGTACTTC; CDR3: CASSPGLAGVPTVGEQYF
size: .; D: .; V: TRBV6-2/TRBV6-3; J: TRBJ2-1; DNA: TGTGCCAGCAGTTACCCAGGTTATGAGCAGTTCTTC; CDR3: CASSYPGYEQFF
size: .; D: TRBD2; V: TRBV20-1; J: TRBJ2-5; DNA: TGCAGTGCCGAGGGACTAGGCGCCCAAGAGACCCAGTACTTC; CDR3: CSAEGLGAQETQYF
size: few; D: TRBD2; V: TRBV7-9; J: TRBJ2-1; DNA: TGTGCCAGCAGCTTACGGACTAGTATGGATGAGCAGTTCTTC; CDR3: CASSLRTSMDEQFF
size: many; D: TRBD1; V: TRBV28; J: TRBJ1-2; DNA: TGTGCCAGCAGTCTTCGACAGGGCCGCTATGGCTACACCTTC; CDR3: CASSLRQGRYGYTF
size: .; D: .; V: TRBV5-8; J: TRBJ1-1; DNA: TGTGCCAGCAGCTGGGTAACAGGGAGTTACACTGAAGCTTTCTTT; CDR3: CASSWVTGSYTEAFF
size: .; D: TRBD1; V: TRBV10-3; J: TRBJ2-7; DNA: TGTGCCATCCGCGACAGGGACCAGCCCTACGAGCAGTACTTC; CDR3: CAIRDRDQPYEQYF
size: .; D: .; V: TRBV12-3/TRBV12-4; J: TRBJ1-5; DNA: TGTGTCAGCACTAAGAGTAGCAATCAGCCCCAGCATTTT; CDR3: CVSTKSSNQPQHF
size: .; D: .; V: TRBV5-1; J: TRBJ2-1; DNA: TGCGCCAGCAGCCTAGATAGCGGAAACAATGAGCAGTTCTTC; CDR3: CASSLDSGNNEQFF
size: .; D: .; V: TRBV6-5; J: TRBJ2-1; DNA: TGTGCCAGCAGCCGTGAATGGGGCTCCTACAATGAGCAGTTCTTC; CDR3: CASSREWGSYNEQFF
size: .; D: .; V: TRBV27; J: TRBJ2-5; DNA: TGTGTCAGCTGTTCACAGGTTTGGGAGACCCAGTACTTC; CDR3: CVSCSQVWETQYF
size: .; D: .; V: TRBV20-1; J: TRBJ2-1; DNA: TGCAGTGGACTATTAGGAGCCAATGAGCAGTTCTTC; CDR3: CSGLLGANEQFF
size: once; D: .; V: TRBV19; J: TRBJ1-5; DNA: TGTACCAGTAGTAGACAGGAATTCAGAGATCAGCCCCAGCATTTT; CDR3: CTSSRQEFRDQPQHF
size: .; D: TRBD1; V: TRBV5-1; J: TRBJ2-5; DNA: TGCGCCAGCAGCTTGATAGGGGGACAGAAGTACTTC; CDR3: CASSLIGGQKYF
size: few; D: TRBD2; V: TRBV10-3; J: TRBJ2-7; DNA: TGTGCCATAAGAGGGACTAGCGGAACCTACGAGCAGTACTTC; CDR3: CAIRGTSGTYEQYF
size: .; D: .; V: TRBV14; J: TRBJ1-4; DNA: TGTGCCAGCAGCCAAGTCCGGGCTAATGAAAAACTGTTTTTT; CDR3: CASSQVRANEKLFF
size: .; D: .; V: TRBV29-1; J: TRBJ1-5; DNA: TGCAGCGTTGCCGGGCACGGCCCTGGCGGCGGCAATCAGCCCCAGCATTTT; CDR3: CSVAGHGPGGGNQPQHF
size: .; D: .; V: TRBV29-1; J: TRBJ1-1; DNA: TGCGGCGCCGTAGGAACAGGGTTAGCTGAAGCTTTCTTT; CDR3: CGAVGTGLAEAFF
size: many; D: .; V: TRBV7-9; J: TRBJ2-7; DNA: TGTGCCAGCAGCCGGGACCACCACGAGCAGTACTTC; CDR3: CASSRDHHEQYF
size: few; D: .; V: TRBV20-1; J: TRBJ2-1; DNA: TGCAGTGCTAGGTGGGACAAGTACAATGAGCAGTTCTTC; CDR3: CSARWDKYNEQFF
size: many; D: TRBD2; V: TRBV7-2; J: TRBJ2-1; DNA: TGTGCCAGCAGCTTCAGACAGACTAGCGGATTGTTCTTC; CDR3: CASSFRQTSGLFF
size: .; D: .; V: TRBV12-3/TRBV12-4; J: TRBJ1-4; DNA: TGTGCCAGCAGTTTTGGTGGTGAAAAACTGTTTTTT; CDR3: CASSFGGEKLFF
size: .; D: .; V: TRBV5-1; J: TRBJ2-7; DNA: TGCGCCAGCAGCTTCGCAGGAATGGGAGAGCAGTACTTC; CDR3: CASSFAGMGEQYF
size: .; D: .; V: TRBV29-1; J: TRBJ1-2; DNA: TGCAGCGTTGAGTGGGGGATCAGGGGCTACACCTTC; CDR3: CSVEWGIRGYTF
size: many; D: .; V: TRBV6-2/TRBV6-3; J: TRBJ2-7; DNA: TGTGCCAGCAGTTCCACGGGGATCATCTACGAGCAGTACTTC; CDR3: CASSSTGIIYEQYF
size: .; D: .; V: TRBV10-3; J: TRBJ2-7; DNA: TGTGCCATCAGTGGGACCCGAGACCCCTACGAGCAGTACTTC; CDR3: CAISGTRDPYEQYF
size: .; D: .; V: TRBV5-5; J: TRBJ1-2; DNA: TGTGCCAGCAGCCAAAACGGGGACTTCTATGGCTACACCTTC; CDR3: CASSQNGDFYGYTF
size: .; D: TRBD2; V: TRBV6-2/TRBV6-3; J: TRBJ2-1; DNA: TGTGCCAGCAGTTACGGTCCTAGCGGGAGTATGGTTCAGTTCTTC; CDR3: CASSYGPSGSMVQFF
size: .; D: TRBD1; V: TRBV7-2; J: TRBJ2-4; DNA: TGTGCCAGCAGCCGGGGACAGGGGAACATTCAGTACTTC; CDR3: CASSRGQGNIQYF
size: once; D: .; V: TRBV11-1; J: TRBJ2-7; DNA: TGTGCCAGCACTGATACCCACTCCGACGAGCAGTACTTC; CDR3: CASTDTHSDEQYF
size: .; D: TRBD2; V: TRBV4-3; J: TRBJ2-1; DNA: TGCGCCAGCAGCCAAGTAAGCGGGAGGGCCTCTGAGCAGTTCTTC; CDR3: CASSQVSGRASEQFF
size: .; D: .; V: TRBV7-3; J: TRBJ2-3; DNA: TGTGCCAGCAGCTTGGGGGGGCTAATCACAGATACGCAGTATTTT; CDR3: CASSLGGLITDTQYF
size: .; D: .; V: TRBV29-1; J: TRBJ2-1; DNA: TGCAGCGTTCTGGGGGATAAATCCTACGATGAGCAGTTCTTC; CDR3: CSVLGDKSYDEQFF
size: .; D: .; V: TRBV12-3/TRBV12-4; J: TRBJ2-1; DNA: TGTGCCAGTCTTACCCGGGCTTCTAGGGGCAATGAGCAGTTCTTC; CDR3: CASLTRASRGNEQFF
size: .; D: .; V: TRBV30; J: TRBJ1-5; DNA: TGTGCCTGGAGCCAGGGGAGCAATCAGCCCCAGCATTTT; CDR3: CAWSQGSNQPQHF
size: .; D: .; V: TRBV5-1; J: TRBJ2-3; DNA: TGCGCCAGCAGCTTGAGGTCAGGGGGGGCAGATACGCAGTATTTT; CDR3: CASSLRSGGADTQYF
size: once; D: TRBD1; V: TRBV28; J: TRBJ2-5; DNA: TGTGCCAGCAGTTCACCCAGCCTGACAGGGCTGTGGGTCGGCGAGACCCAGTACTTC; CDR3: CASSSPSLTGLWVGETQYF
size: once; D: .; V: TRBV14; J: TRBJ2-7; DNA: TGTGCCAGCAGCCACGTAACTAGCTCCTACGAGCAGTACTTC; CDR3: CASSHVTSSYEQYF
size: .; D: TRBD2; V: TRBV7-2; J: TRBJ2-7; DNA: TGTGCCAGCATCCCCGTAGCGGGGGCGTGCGAGCAGTACTTC; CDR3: CASIPVAGACEQYF
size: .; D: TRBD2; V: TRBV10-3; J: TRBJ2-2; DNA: TGTGCCATCAGTCCTGCGGGACTAGCGGGCGGGACTACAGACGCGAACACCGGGGAGCTGTTTTTT; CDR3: CAISPAGLAGGTTDANTGELFF
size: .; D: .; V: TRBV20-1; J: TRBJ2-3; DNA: TGCAGTGCTTTGTCTTCGGGAAACACAGATACGCAGTATTTT; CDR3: CSALSSGNTDTQYF
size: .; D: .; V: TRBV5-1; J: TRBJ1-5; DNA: TGCGCCAGCAGCTTGGAGGCGTCTGGAGATCAGCCCCAGCATTTT; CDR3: CASSLEASGDQPQHF
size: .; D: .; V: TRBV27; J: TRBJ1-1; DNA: TGTGCCAGCAGTTTATCCTCTCGCCCGGGCGGGAGCACTGAAGCTTTCTTT; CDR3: CASSLSSRPGGSTEAFF
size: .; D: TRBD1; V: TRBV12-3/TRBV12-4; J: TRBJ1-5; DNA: TGTGCCAGCAGTTCCCGGGACAGTGCCAATCAGCCCCAGCATTTT; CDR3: CASSSRDSANQPQHF
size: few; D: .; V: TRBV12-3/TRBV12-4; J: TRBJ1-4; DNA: TGTGCCAGCAGTTTAACAGGGTTACCAAATGAAAAACTGTTTTTT; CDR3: CASSLTGLPNEKLFF
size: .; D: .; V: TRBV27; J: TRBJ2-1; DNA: TGTGCCAGCCGGAGGGGGGGCCTCACCTACAATGAGCAGTTCTTC; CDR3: CASRRGGLTYNEQFF
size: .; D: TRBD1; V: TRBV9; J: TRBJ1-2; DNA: TGTGCCTGCAGCGCGACGGGACAGGGTACGGGTGGCTACACCTTC; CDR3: CACSATGQGTGGYTF
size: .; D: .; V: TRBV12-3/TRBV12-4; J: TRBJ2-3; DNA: TGTGCCAGCAGTTTACGGCAGGGAAGCGCAGATGTGCAGTATTTT; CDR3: CASSLRQGSADVQYF
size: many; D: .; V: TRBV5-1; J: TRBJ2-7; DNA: TGCGCCAGCAGCAAGGACCAGGTCGAGCAGTACTTC; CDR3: CASSKDQVEQYF
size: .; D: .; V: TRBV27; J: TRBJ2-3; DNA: TGTGCCAGCAGTTTACGCCGGACTAGCACAGATACGCAGTATTTT; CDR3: CASSLRRTSTDTQYF
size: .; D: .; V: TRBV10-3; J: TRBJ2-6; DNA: TGTGCCATCAGTGAGCCAGGGCCCTCTGGGGCCAACGTCCTGACTTTC; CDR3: CAISEPGPSGANVLTF